Detailed here is one TCR beta chain. Its antigen is unidentified. TCRdb processed the 5' RACE reads anew with MiXCR; each CDR3 protein has one entry. The table lists approximately 500,000 distinct CDR3 sequences, approximately 24% of them singletons. The source of the sample is a study of identical twins. The donors were all healthy and Caucasian. Study-wide results and limits: Conclusions relied on cross-sectional statistical analysis, not following the same donors. Out-of-frame TCR alpha sharing in monozygotic twins exceeded recombination model predictions. Twin pairs' shared out-of-frame alpha sequences were enriched in low generation probability.

In addition, the sample was reused for a study of T cells expressing NK-cell markers.

The source material was CD4+ T cells sorted from blood. The origin of this receptor is a woman under 30 in good health.

The CDR3 DNA is TGCGCCAGCAGCAGGGGACAGGCGTTTATGAACACTGAAGCTTTCTTT. Its translation: CASSRGQAFMNTEAFF. V usage is TRBV5-1 and J usage is TRBJ1-1; 8 bases align to TRBD1. Germline V CDR1 and CDR2: SGHRS, YFSETQ. After removal of 4 bases from V and 0 bases from J, the junction contained 8 bases not matched to a gene. There are 16 residues in the CDR3.